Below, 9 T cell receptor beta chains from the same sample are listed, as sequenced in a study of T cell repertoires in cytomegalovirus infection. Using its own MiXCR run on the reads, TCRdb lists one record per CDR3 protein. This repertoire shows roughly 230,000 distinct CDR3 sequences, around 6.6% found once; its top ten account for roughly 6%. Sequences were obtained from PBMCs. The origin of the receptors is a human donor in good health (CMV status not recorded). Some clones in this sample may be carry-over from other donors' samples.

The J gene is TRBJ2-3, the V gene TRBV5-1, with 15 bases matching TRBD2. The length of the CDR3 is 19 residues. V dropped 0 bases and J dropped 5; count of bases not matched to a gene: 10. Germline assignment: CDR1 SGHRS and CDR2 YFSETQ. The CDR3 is CASSLAPRTSGRVGDTQYF. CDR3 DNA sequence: TGCGCCAGCAGCTTGGCCCCTCGGACTAGCGGGAGGGTCGGAGATACGCAGTATTTT.

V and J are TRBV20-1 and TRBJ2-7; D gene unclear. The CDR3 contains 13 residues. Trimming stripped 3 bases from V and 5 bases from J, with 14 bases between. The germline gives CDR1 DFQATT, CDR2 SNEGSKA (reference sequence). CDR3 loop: CSASRNGLNEQYF. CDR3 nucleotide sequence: TGCAGTGCTAGTCGGAACGGCCTCAACGAGCAGTACTTC.

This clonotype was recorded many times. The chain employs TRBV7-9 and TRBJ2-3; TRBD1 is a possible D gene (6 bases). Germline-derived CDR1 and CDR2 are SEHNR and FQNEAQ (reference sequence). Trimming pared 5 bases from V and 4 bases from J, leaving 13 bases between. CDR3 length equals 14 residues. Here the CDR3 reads CASSPRGTADTQYF. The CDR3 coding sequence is TGTGCCAGCAGCCCCAGGGGCACAGCAGATACGCAGTATTTT.

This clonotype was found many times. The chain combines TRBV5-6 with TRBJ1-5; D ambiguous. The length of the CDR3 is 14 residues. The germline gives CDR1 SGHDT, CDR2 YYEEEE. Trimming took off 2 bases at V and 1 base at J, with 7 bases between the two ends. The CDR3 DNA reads TGTGCCAGCAGCTTCCCGGGAAGCAATCAGCCCCAGCATTTT. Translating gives CASSFPGSNQPQHF.

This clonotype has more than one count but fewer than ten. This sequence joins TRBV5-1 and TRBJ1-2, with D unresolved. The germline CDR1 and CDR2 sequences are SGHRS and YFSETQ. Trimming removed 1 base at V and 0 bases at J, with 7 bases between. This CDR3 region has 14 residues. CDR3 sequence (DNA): TGCGCCAGCAGCTTGCAGCCAGCTAACTATGGCTACACCTTC. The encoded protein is CASSLQPANYGYTF.

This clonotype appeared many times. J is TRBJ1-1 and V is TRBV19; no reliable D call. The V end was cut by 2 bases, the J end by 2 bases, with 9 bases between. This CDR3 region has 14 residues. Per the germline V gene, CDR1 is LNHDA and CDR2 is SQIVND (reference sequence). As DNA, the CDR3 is TGTGCCAGTAGTATACAGGCCATCAACACTGAAGCTTTCTTT. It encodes CASSIQAINTEAFF.

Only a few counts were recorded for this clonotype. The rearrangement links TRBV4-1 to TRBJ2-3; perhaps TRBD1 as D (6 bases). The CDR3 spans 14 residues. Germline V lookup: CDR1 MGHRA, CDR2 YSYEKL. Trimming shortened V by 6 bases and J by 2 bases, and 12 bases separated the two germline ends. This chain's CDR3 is CASRTGGYTDTQYF. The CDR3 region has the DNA TGCGCCAGCAGGACAGGCGGATACACAGATACGCAGTATTTT.

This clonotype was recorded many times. The CDR3 DNA reads as TGTGCCAGCAGTTACCGGTCTTCTAGCGGGGGCGTAGCAGATACGCAGTATTTT. Protein product: CASSYRSSSGGVADTQYF. V is TRBV6-2 or TRBV6-3 and J is TRBJ2-3; 10 bases match TRBD2. The CDR3 length is 18 residues. After removal of 2 bases from V and 4 bases from J, the junction contained 12 bases not matched to a gene. CDR1 MNHEY and CDR2 SVGEGT come from the germline V gene.

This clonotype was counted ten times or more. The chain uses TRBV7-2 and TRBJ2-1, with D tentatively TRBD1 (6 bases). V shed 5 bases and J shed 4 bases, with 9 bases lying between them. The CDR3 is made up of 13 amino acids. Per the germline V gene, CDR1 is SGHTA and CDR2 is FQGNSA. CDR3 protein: CASSIDRYNEQFF. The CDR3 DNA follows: TGTGCCAGCAGCATCGACAGGTACAATGAGCAGTTCTTC. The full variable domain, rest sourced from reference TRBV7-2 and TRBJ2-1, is GAGVSQSPSNKVTEKGKDVELRCDPISGHTALYWYRQSLGQGLEFLIYFQGNSAPDKSGLPSDRFSAERTGGSVSTLTIQRTQQEDSAVYLCASSIDRYNEQFFGPGTRLTVL.